This TCR beta chain appears in the sequencing data of a study of T cell repertoires in cytomegalovirus infection. Study at large: Both CMV infection and a matching HLA type were indicated by public TCR beta signatures. Study-wide results and limits: Within the response measured ex vivo, HLA-C-restricted CMV-specific TCR beta clonotypes were dominant.

About this clonotype: Its antigen is unidentified.

The CDR3 length is 12 residues. Germline CDR1 reads DFQATT; CDR2 reads SNEGSKA (reference sequence). Trimming took 6 bases from V and 8 from J, leaving 14 bases between them. In TCRdb, the reads were re-called with MiXCR into one record per CDR3 protein. The top ten hold roughly two fifths of the sample, which has around 430,000 distinct CDR3 sequences, roughly 42% seen once. The chain recombines TRBV20-1 with TRBJ2-1, with D possibly called TRBD1 or TRBD2 (6 bases each). The TCR originated in a human donor in good health (CMV status not recorded). Some clones in this sample may be carry-over from other donors' samples. The sample here was cultured PBMCs, taken from culture after CMV antigen stimulation. CDR3 amino acids: CSAPKGGDEQFF. Written as DNA, the CDR3 is TGCAGTGCACCCAAGGGGGGAGATGAGCAGTTCTTC.